The 28 T cell receptor beta chains given below trace back to one sample, sequenced in a study of cytomegalovirus exposure and HLA in healthy donors. PCR used 60 Vbeta primers and 13 Jbeta primers. Sequenced by immunoSEQ multiplex PCR; TCRdb stores in-frame clones only, minus some. Among 200,000 or so clones listed, under 90% were seen once. Sequenced input: PBMCs. Receptor source: a boy aged 2-15 years in good health and CMV-seronegative.

DNA for the CDR3: TGTGCCAGCAGCCAAGATCTAGGGCAGAGGGGGGGCTACACCTTC. Encoded protein: CASSQDLGQRGGYTF. The chain combines TRBV4-2 with TRBJ1-2; weak D call: TRBD1 (6 bases). This CDR3 region has 15 residues. The ends were cut back, 0 bases at V and 8 bases at J, with 16 bases in the middle. Germline V CDR1 and CDR2: LGHNA, YNFKEQ.

The chain employs TRBV4-1 and TRBJ1-1, with D unclear. CDR1 is MGHRA and CDR2 is YSYEKL in the germline V gene. The CDR3 covers 15 residues. Trimming took 0 bases from V and 6 from J, leaving 14 bases between them. CDR3 nucleotide sequence: TGCGCCAGCAGCCAAGATAGGAGGATTCCAGCTGAAGCTTTCTTT. Amino acids: CASSQDRRIPAEAFF.

This sequence joins TRBV19 and TRBJ1-4; 9 bases line up with TRBD1. The CDR3 runs 14 residues. Germline assignment: CDR1 LNHDA and CDR2 SQIVND (reference sequence). V shed 7 bases, J shed 8 bases, and the junction held 8 bases outside the gene matches. The CDR3 DNA sequence: TGTGCCAGTACTAACAGGGGGCGACAAGAAAAACTGTTTTTT. Amino acids: CASTNRGRQEKLFF.

The table lists this clone with a count of one. The chain carries TRBV6-6 and TRBJ1-5; 11 bases are shared with TRBD1. The CDR3 loop spans 16 amino acids. The V gene end was trimmed by 6 bases and the J gene end by 7 bases; junction bases not matched to a gene: 11. Per the germline V gene, CDR1 is MNHNY and CDR2 is SVGAGI (reference sequence). The CDR3 loop reads CASSYTGTGGYQPQHF. The CDR3 DNA sequence: TGTGCCAGCAGCTATACCGGGACAGGGGGATACCAGCCCCAGCATTTT.

In its sample, this clone was seen once. This rearrangement joins TRBV4-3 to TRBJ2-4; D is possibly TRBD1 (6 bases). The V gene lost 3 bases and the J gene lost 0 bases, with 15 bases spanning the gap. This CDR3 has 17 residues. Germline V gene data show CDR1 as LGHNA and CDR2 as YSLEER. The CDR3 DNA reads as TGCGCCAGCAGCCAGGGGGCGAGGCCCCTAGCCAAAAACATTCAGTACTTC. The encoded protein is CASSQGARPLAKNIQYF.

The chain employs TRBV19 and TRBJ1-5; 7 bases are shared with TRBD1. The germline V gene encodes CDR1 LNHDA and CDR2 SQIVND (reference sequence). The ends lost 7 bases at V and 0 bases at J; junction bases unmatched: 6. CDR3 size: 15 residues. CDR3 DNA sequence: TGTGCCAGTATTCCGGGACAGTATAGCAATCAGCCCCAGCATTTT. It codes for CASIPGQYSNQPQHF.

The V gene is TRBV7-2, the J gene TRBJ2-5, with 9 positions matching TRBD1. With 5 bases clipped from V and 5 bases from J, the junction kept 6 bases outside the gene matches. Germline values: CDR1 SGHTA, CDR2 FQGNSA. The CDR3 length is 14 residues. The CDR3 spells CASSPGTGRETQYF. For the CDR3, the DNA is TGTGCCAGCAGCCCCGGGACAGGGAGGGAGACCCAGTACTTC.

The chain links TRBV6-1 to TRBJ2-5; 7 bases match TRBD1. V was pared by 4 bases and J by 1 base, with 0 bases of the junction left unmatched. Looked up from germline, CDR1 is MNHNS and CDR2 is SASEGT. CDR3 length equals 13 residues. CDR3 in amino acids: CASSGTGQETQYF. The CDR3 bases are TGTGCCAGCAGTGGGACAGGCCAAGAGACCCAGTACTTC.

This chain connects TRBV7-9 to TRBJ2-1; 7 nucleotides line up with TRBD2. Germline loops: CDR1 SEHNR, CDR2 FQNEAQ (reference sequence). The CDR3 is made up of 15 amino acids. The trim removed 6 bases at V and 9 bases at J, leaving 14 bases unmatched. For the CDR3, the DNA is TGTGCCAGCAGGGGTCCGCGACTAGCTCTGGTTGAGCAGTTCTTC. This translates into CASRGPRLALVEQFF.

About this clone: The same CDR3 arises from other DNA sequences in this sample as well. The rearrangement joins TRBV6-5 to TRBJ1-2, with a tentative D call TRBD1 (5 bases). CDR1 MNHEY and CDR2 SVGAGI come from the germline V gene. V was pared by 6 bases and J by 4 bases, with 12 bases between. CDR3 length: 13 amino acids. This chain's CDR3 is CASSSPRVYGYTF. The CDR3 DNA reads as TGTGCCAGCAGCTCCCCCAGGGTCTATGGCTACACCTTC.

This chain links TRBV30 with TRBJ2-5; D is unclear. Per germline, CDR1 GTSNPN and CDR2 SVGIG (reference sequence). The CDR3 has 13 amino acids. Trimming cost V 1 base and J 9 bases, with 15 bases left between them. CDR3: CAWSATSSAAQYF. DNA for the CDR3: TGTGCCTGGAGTGCCACTTCCTCCGCTGCCCAGTACTTC.

DNA of the CDR3: TGTGCCAGCAGCTTGGCAGGCCGGATAGAGCAGTACTTC. It encodes CASSLAGRIEQYF. The chain recombines TRBV5-5 with TRBJ2-7; D uncertain. The CDR3 extends over 13 amino acids. CDR1 is SGHKS and CDR2 is YYEKEE in the germline V gene (reference sequence). The V gene lost 0 bases and the J gene lost 7 bases, with 11 bases spanning the gap.

The V call is TRBV10-3, the J call TRBJ2-1; D gene ambiguous. Germline V gene data show CDR1 as ENHRY and CDR2 as SYGVKD. V lost 0 bases, J lost 1 base, and 13 bases lay in between. This CDR3 comprises 17 residues. The CDR3 DNA follows: TGTGCCATCAGTGAGTCAATCCCCGGGTGGTCCTACAATGAGCAGTTCTTC. This sequence encodes CAISESIPGWSYNEQFF.

With regard to this clone: This sample includes further DNA sequences coding for the same CDR3. V is TRBV9 and J is TRBJ1-3; 7 bases line up with TRBD1. The CDR3 spans 14 residues. Germline CDR1 SGDLS, CDR2 YYNGEE. Unmatched junction bases numbered 0, after V lost 0 bases and J lost 3 bases. CDR3 sequence reads: CASSVGQGGNTIYF. CDR3 in DNA: TGTGCCAGCAGCGTAGGACAGGGTGGAAACACCATATATTTT.

The chain links TRBV7-2 to TRBJ2-2; 8 bases align to TRBD2. Germline V gene sequence: CDR1 SGHTA, CDR2 FQGNSA. The ends lost 3 bases at V and 3 bases at J; junction bases unmatched: 12. The CDR3 loop spans 18 amino acids. In DNA form, the CDR3 reads TGTGCCAGCAGCTTCATAGCAGCAGGCGGGGGGCACACCGGGGAGCTGTTTTTT. Residues: CASSFIAAGGGHTGELFF.

This sequence joins TRBV7-2 and TRBJ2-1, with 8 bases fitting TRBD1. CDR3 length equals 19 residues. Germline V CDR1 and CDR2: SGHTA, FQGNSA. J was trimmed by 6 bases and V by 5 bases; bases with no gene match: 21. In nucleotides, the CDR3 is TGTGCCAGCAGCAAGACCCTCATCCGGACAGGGCGACCTTTCAATGAGCAGTTCTTC. Protein sequence: CASSKTLIRTGRPFNEQFF.

The chain is built from TRBV7-2 and TRBJ2-5, with 10 bases lining up with TRBD2. Germline V gives CDR1 SGHTA, CDR2 FQGNSA. The CDR3 loop spans 18 amino acids. With 2 bases clipped from V and 4 bases from J, the junction kept 13 bases outside the gene matches. The DNA for the CDR3 is TGTGCCAGCAGCTTAAGCGGGGGAGCGGGGGGGCTGGGAGAGACCCAGTACTTC. Translating it yields CASSLSGGAGGLGETQYF.

V and J are TRBV6-5 and TRBJ1-2; D perhaps matches TRBD1 (5 bases). Germline V CDR1 and CDR2: MNHEY, SVGAGI. The CDR3 is made up of 14 amino acids. V shed 6 bases and J shed 0 bases, with 11 bases lying between them. CDR3 DNA sequence: TGTGCCAGCAGCCCCAGGGCTACTAACTATGGCTACACCTTC. This codes for CASSPRATNYGYTF.

The chain recombines TRBV6-4 with TRBJ1-2, with TRBD1 identical over 7 bases. The CDR3 covers 12 residues. Germline CDR1 reads MRHNA; CDR2 reads SNTAGT. J lost 6 bases, V lost 5 bases, and 3 bases had no gene match. The CDR3 sequence: CASSSTGDGYTF. CDR3 bases: TGTGCCAGCAGTTCCACAGGGGATGGCTACACCTTC.

V and J are TRBV18 and TRBJ1-1; D call uncertain. The CDR3 sequence is 14 residues long. Per the germline V gene, CDR1 is KGHSH and CDR2 is LQKENI. V lost 6 bases and J 5 bases, leaving 16 bases between the germline ends. The CDR3 nucleotides read TGTGCCAGCTCCGTTAGCAGCGCTACTACTGAAGCTTTCTTT. Protein sequence: CASSVSSATTEAFF.

This chain links TRBV7-9 with TRBJ2-5; possible D gene TRBD1, 5 bases. V was shortened by 3 bases and J by 5 bases, with 13 bases between the two germline ends. From germline, CDR1 is SEHNR and CDR2 FQNEAQ (reference sequence). The CDR3 consists of 14 residues. CDR3 nucleotides: TGTGCCAGCAGCTTCCCTCAGGGTTGGGAGACCCAGTACTTC. It translates to CASSFPQGWETQYF.

The CDR3 sequence: CASRLGQGGTPLHF. CDR3 bases: TGTGCCAGCAGACTCGGACAGGGGGGAACACCCCTCCACTTT. This chain connects TRBV6-1 to TRBJ1-6; 10 bases are shared with TRBD1. The CDR3 is made up of 14 amino acids. J lost 11 bases, V lost 6 bases, and 7 bases had no gene match. Germline V gene data show CDR1 as MNHNS and CDR2 as SASEGT.

This clone has a handful of counts. This chain joins TRBV5-6 and TRBJ1-6, with a possible D match to TRBD1 (5 bases). The ends were cut back, 4 bases at V and 10 bases at J, with 9 bases in the middle. Germline CDR1 reads SGHDT; CDR2 reads YYEEEE. The CDR3 consists of 12 residues. The CDR3 region is CASSGGGSPLHF. CDR3 bases: TGTGCCAGCAGCGGGGGGGGATCACCCCTCCACTTT.

With respect to this clone: One end of the junction fails to match germline, which may point to a read error. This chain links TRBV5-1 with TRBJ2-4; D may match TRBD1 or TRBD2 (6 bases each). The V gene's germline CDR1 is SGHRS and CDR2 YFSETQ. This CDR3 region has 15 residues. For the CDR3, the DNA is TGCACCAGCAGCTTGGGGGGCCCCACGGAAAACATTCAGTACTTC. This codes for CTSSLGGPTENIQYF.

The V and J genes are TRBV6-5 and TRBJ1-1; D is ambiguous. With 2 bases removed from V and 1 base from J, the gap between germline ends came to 8 bases. The CDR3 loop spans 14 amino acids. The germline V gene encodes CDR1 MNHEY and CDR2 SVGAGI. This CDR3 is CASSYTSSNTEAFF. The CDR3 bases are TGTGCCAGCAGTTACACATCATCGAACACTGAAGCTTTCTTT.

This chain joins TRBV10-3 and TRBJ2-3, with 10 bases that match TRBD2. The CDR3 contains 16 residues. Germline V gene data show CDR1 as ENHRY and CDR2 as SYGVKD. V dropped 4 bases and J dropped 0; count of bases not matched to a gene: 4. CDR3 residues: CAISVLAGGSTDTQYF. CDR3 DNA: TGTGCCATCAGTGTTTTAGCGGGGGGAAGCACAGATACGCAGTATTTT.

The J gene is TRBJ1-1, the V gene TRBV27, with D perhaps matching TRBD1 (6 bases). Trimming took off 8 bases at V and 7 bases at J, with 14 bases between the two ends. CDR1 is MNHEY and CDR2 is SMNVEV in the germline V gene (reference sequence). The CDR3 has 12 amino acids. The CDR3 sequence is CASRPSRGEAFF. CDR3 in DNA: TGTGCCAGCCGACCCTCCAGGGGTGAAGCTTTCTTT.

The chain links TRBV19 to TRBJ1-1; 11 positions agree with TRBD1. Per the germline V gene, CDR1 is LNHDA and CDR2 is SQIVND (reference sequence). With V trimmed by 7 bases and J by 7 bases, 8 bases remained unmatched. This CDR3 has 14 amino acids. CDR3 sequence (DNA): TGTGCCAGTACCCGAAGGGGACAGGGGGTTGAAGCTTTCTTT. Protein product: CASTRRGQGVEAFF. Using reference TRBV19 and TRBJ1-1 for the parts outside the CDR3, the full variable domain is DGGITQSPKYLFRKEGQNVTLSCEQNLNHDAMYWYRQDPGQGLRLIYYSQIVNDFQKGDIAEGYSVSREKKESFPLTVTSAQKNPTAFYLCASTRRGQGVEAFFGQGTRLTVV.